The clone carrying this T cell receptor beta chain was detected only once. The method was immunoSEQ multiplex PCR; TCRdb's version includes in-frame clones alone and lacks a portion of them. The sample records roughly 700,000 clones, under 80% being singletons. This specimen comes from a study of shared clonotypes between healthy human individuals. Per germline, CDR1 SGHRS and CDR2 YFSETQ. This CDR3 region has 16 residues. V trimming: 1 base; J trimming: 2 bases; junction bases outside the gene matches: 8. This receptor was obtained from a woman aged 25 to 39 in good health. Sequenced sample: memory CD4+ T cells sorted from blood. The subset: CD45RA-negative fraction. This sequence joins TRBV5-1 and TRBJ1-1; 7 bases fit TRBD1. In DNA, the CDR3 is TGCGCCAGCAGCTTGTTTTCCCAGGGGGGTAACACTGAAGCTTTCTTT. Its protein product is CASSLFSQGGNTEAFF.